This TCR beta chain comes out of a study of long-term antiretroviral therapy in people with HIV. Study-level results: Among HIV repertoires, CDR3 length ranges were narrower than those of controls.

This clone was picked up one time. The antigen is undetermined. This CDR3 is built from 13 residues. Germline V gene lookup returns CDR1 MNHEY and CDR2 SMNVEV (reference sequence). The V and J ends lost 0 bases and 6 bases respectively, with 7 bases between them. An immunoSEQ assay, version v3.0, was performed at survey level. The data were produced by immunoSEQ multiplex PCR, yet TCRdb's version contains in-frame clones alone and is incomplete. Counted here are fewer than 40,000 clones, 94% occurring once; the ten biggest clones make up over 3.5%. The specimen comprised unsorted PBMCs, sampled 5.1 years after starting antiretroviral therapy. The chain is built from TRBV27 and TRBJ2-3; no definite D call. The sequence was collected from a woman aged 50 to 65 with HIV. The CDR3 DNA sequence: TGTGCCAGCAGTTTATCCCAAGCGGATACGCAGTATTTT. It yields the protein CASSLSQADTQYF.